This TCR beta chain was observed in a study of blood T cell repertoires in COVID-19. Turning to the study itself: Italy, Spain and the United States were the sources of the convalescent and acute COVID-19 samples. Sources were T cells, B-cell-depleted T cells, or PBMCs; the material itself was cDNA or gDNA.

TCRdb's copy holds only in-frame clones and misses some; the assay was immunoSEQ multiplex PCR. The table lists some 350,000 clones, about nine tenths of them singletons. Seattle patients were enrolled while actively infected and followed longitudinally. Germline values: CDR1 SEHNR, CDR2 FQNEAQ (reference sequence). Losses at the gene ends were 5 bases for V and 11 bases for J; bases not matched to a gene: 20. CDR3 length: 17 residues. This rearrangement joins TRBV7-9 to TRBJ2-3; TRBD2 matches at 9 bases. The sequence was collected from a woman aged 70 to 79 with COVID-19, enrolled during active disease. The sequenced sample consisted of peripheral blood. CDR3: CASSPSKRGAPFFGQYF. The CDR3 DNA reads TGTGCCAGCAGCCCCAGTAAGCGGGGGGCCCCCTTTTTTGGGCAGTATTTT. Filled out from reference TRBV7-9 and TRBJ2-3, the complete variable domain reads DTGVSQNPRHKITKRGQNVTFRCDPISEHNRLYWYRQTLGQGPEFLTYFQNEAQLEKSRLLSDRFSAERPKGSFSTLEIQRTEQGDSAMYLCASSPSKRGAPFFGQYFGPGTRLTVL.